Listed here is a single TCR beta chain. This entry belongs to a study of blood T cell repertoires in COVID-19. As for the study in general: Sites in the United States, Italy and Spain provided acute and convalescent COVID-19 samples. PBMCs, B-cell-depleted T cells, or T cells provided the cDNA or gDNA that made up the material.

The protocol was immunoSEQ multiplex PCR, while the TCRdb copy is restricted to in-frame clones and leaves out a portion. The sample consists of around 220,000 clones, roughly four fifths of them appearing once. The sequencing input was peripheral blood. The sequence derives from a woman at least 80 years old with COVID-19, enrolled during active disease.

The CDR3 bases are TGTGCCAGCAGCGGATTAGCGGGAGACTACAATGAGCAGTTCTTC. This translates into CASSGLAGDYNEQFF. This rearrangement joins TRBV5-5 to TRBJ2-1; TRBD2 matches 9 bases. V was pared by 4 bases and J by 3 bases, with 5 bases of the junction left unmatched. Germline CDR1 and CDR2: SGHKS and YYEKEE (reference sequence). CDR3 length: 15 residues.